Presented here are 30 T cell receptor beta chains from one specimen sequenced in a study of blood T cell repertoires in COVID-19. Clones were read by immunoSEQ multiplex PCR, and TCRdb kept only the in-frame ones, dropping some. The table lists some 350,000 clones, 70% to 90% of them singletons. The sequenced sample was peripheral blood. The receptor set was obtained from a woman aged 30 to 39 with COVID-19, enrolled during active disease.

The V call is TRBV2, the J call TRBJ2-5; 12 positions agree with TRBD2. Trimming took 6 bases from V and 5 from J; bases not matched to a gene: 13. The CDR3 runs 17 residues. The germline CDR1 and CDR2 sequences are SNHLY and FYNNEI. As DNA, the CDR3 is TGTGCCAGCAGCGCTGGACTAGCGGGGAGGAGAGGGGAGACCCAGTACTTC. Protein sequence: CASSAGLAGRRGETQYF.

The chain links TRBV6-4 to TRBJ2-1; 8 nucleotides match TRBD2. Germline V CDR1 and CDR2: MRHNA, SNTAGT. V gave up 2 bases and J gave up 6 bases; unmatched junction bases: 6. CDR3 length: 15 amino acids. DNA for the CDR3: TGTGCCAGCAGTGACGGGGGGACTAGTTTCAATGAGCAGTTCTTC. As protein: CASSDGGTSFNEQFF.

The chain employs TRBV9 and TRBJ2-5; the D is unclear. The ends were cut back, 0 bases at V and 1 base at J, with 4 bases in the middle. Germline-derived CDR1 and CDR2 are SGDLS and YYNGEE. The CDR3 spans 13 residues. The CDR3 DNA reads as TGTGCCAGCAGCGTAGCACTCCAAGAGACCCAGTACTTC. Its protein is CASSVALQETQYF.

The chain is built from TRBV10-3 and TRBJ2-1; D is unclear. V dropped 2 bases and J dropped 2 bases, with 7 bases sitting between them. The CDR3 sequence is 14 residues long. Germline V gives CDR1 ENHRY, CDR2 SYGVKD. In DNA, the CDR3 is TGTGCCATCAGTGAGCAGAACCCCTACAATGAGCAGTTCTTC. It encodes CAISEQNPYNEQFF.

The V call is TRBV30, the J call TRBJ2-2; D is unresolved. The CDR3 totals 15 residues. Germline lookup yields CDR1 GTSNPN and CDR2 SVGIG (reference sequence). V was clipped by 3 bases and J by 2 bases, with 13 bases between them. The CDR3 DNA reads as TGTGCCTGGAGGGTGATGACATTTAACACCGGGGAGCTGTTTTTT. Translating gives CAWRVMTFNTGELFF. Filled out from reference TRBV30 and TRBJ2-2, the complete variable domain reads SQTIHQWPATLVQPVGSPLSLECTVEGTSNPNLYWYRQAAGRGLQLLFYSVGIGQISSEVPQNLSASRPQDRQFILSSKKLLLSDSGFYLCAWRVMTFNTGELFFGEGSRLTVL.

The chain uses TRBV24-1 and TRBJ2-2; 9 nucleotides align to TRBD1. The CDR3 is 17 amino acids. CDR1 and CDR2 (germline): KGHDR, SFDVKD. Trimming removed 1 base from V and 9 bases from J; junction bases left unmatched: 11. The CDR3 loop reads CATSDFRGTGYPRELFF. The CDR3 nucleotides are TGTGCCACCAGTGATTTCAGAGGGACAGGGTATCCCCGGGAGCTGTTTTTT.

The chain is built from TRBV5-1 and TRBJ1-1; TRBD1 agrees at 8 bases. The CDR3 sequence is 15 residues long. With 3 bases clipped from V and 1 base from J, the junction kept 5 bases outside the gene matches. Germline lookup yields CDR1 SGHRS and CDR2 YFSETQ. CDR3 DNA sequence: TGCGCCAGCAGCTGGGGACAGGCCCGGAACACTGAAGCTTTCTTT. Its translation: CASSWGQARNTEAFF.

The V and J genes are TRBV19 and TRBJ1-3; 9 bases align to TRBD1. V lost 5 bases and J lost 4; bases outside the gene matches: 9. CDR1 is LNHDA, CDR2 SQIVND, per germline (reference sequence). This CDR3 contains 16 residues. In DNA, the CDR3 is TGTGCCAGTAGTGACGATCACAGGGGGCACGGAAACACCATATATTTT. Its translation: CASSDDHRGHGNTIYF.

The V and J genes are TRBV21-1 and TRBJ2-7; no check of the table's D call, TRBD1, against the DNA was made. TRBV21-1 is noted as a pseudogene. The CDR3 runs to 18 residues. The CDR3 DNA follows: TGTGCCAGCAGCGAGAATCTTGGGACAGGGGAACCCTCCTACGAGCAGTACTTC. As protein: CASSENLGTGEPSYEQYF.

CDR3 in DNA: TGTGCCAGCAGTCCCGGACTGGGGAAGACCCAGTACTTC. Its translation: CASSPGLGKTQYF. V usage is TRBV27 and J usage is TRBJ2-5, with D possibly TRBD2 on 5 matching bases. V was shortened by 5 bases and J by 6 bases, with 13 bases between the two germline ends. CDR3 length: 13 amino acids. Germline loops: CDR1 MNHEY, CDR2 SMNVEV (reference sequence).

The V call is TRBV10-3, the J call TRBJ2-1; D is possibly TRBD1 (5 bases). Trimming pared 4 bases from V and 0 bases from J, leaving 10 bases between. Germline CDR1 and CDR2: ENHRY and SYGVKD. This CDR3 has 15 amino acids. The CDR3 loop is CAISAATGSYNEQFF. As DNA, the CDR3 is TGTGCCATCAGTGCGGCAACAGGCTCCTACAATGAGCAGTTCTTC.

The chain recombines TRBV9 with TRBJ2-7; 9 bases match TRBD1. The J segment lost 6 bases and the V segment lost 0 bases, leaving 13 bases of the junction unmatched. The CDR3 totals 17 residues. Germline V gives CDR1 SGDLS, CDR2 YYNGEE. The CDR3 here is CASSVAGTGKGTVEQYF. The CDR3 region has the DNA TGTGCCAGCAGCGTAGCCGGGACAGGGAAAGGAACTGTCGAGCAGTACTTC.

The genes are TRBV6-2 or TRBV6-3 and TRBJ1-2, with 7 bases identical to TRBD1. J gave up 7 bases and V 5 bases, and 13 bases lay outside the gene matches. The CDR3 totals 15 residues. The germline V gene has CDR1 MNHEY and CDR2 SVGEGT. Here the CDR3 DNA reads TGTGCCAGCAGTGATCTCGACAGGGAGGACCTTGGCTACACCTTC. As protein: CASSDLDREDLGYTF.

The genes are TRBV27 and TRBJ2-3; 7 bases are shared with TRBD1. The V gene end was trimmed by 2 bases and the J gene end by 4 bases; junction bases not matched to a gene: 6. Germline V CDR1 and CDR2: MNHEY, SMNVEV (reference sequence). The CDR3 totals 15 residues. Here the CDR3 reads CASSLRRGGADTQYF. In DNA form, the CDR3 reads TGTGCCAGCAGTTTACGTCGAGGGGGCGCAGATACGCAGTATTTT.

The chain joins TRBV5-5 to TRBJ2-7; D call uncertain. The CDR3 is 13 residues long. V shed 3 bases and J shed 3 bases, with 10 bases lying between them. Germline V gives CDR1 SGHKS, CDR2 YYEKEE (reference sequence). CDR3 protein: CASSSWSGYEQYF. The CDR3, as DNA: TGTGCCAGCAGCTCATGGTCAGGCTACGAGCAGTACTTC.

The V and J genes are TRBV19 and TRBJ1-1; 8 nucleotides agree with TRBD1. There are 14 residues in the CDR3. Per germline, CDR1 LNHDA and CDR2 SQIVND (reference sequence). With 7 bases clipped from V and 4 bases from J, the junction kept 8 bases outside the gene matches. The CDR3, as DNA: TGTGCCAGTACTATCGACAGGGGCGGCACTGAAGCTTTCTTT. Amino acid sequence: CASTIDRGGTEAFF.

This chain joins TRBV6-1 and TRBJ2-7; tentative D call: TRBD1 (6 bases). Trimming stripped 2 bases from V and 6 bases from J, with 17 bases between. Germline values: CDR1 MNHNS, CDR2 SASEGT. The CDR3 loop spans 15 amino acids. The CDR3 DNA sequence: TGTGCCAGCAGTGAACCCCGTGCCGGGACAAGCGAGCAGTACTTC. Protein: CASSEPRAGTSEQYF.

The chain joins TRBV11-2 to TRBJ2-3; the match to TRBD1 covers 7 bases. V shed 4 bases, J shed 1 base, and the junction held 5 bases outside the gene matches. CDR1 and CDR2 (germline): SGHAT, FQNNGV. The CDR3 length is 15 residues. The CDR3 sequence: CASSSTGRGTDTQYF. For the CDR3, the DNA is TGTGCCAGCAGCTCGACAGGGAGAGGCACAGATACGCAGTATTTT.

The CDR3 sequence: CASSTRDRGSDYGYTF. The CDR3 DNA reads TGTGCCAGCAGCACGAGGGACAGGGGGTCGGACTATGGCTACACCTTC. V is TRBV7-8 and J is TRBJ1-2, with 11 bases matching TRBD1. Germline loops: CDR1 SGHVS, CDR2 FQNEAQ. This CDR3 is built from 16 residues. The V gene end was trimmed by 5 bases and the J gene end by 3 bases; junction bases not matched to a gene: 8.

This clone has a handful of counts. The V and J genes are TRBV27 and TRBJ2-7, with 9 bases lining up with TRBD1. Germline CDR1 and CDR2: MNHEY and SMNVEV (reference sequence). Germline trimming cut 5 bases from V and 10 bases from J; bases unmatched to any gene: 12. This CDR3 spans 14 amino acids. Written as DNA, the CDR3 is TGTGCCAGCAGTCTAACCGCCGGGACAGGGAAACAGTACGTC. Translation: CASSLTAGTGKQYV.

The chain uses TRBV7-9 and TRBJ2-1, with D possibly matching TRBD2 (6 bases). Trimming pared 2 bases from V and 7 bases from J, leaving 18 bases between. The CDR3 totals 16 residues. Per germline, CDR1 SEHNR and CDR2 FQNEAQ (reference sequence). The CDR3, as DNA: TGTGCCAGCAGCTTATGGAGGGGCCGGACGCTAAATGAGCAGTTCTTC. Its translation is CASSLWRGRTLNEQFF.

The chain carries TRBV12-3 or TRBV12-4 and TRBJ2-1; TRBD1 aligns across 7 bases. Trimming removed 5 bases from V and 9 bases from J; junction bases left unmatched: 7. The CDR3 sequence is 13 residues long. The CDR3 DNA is TGTGCCAGCAGTACCCAGACAGGGTTTGAGCAGTTCTTC. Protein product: CASSTQTGFEQFF.

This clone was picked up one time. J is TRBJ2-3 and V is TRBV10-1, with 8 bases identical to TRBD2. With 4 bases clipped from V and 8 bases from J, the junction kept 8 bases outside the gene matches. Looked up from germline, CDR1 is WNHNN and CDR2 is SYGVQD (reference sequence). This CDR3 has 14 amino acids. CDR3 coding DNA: TGCGCCAGCAGTGTTGGGGGCCGGGGGGGTACGCAGTATTTT. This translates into CASSVGGRGGTQYF.

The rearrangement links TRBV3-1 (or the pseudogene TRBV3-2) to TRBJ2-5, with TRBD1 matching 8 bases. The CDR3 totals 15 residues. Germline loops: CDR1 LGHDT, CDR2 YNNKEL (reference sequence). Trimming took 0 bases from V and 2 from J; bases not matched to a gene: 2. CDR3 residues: CASSQEDRGQETQYF. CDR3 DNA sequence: TGTGCCAGCAGCCAAGAAGACAGGGGTCAAGAGACCCAGTACTTC.

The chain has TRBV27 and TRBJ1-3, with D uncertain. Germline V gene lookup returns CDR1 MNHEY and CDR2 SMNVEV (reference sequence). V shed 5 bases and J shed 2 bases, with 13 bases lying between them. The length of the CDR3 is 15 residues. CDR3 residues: CASSPTTDTGNTIYF. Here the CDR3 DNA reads TGTGCCAGCAGTCCGACCACAGATACTGGAAACACCATATATTTT.

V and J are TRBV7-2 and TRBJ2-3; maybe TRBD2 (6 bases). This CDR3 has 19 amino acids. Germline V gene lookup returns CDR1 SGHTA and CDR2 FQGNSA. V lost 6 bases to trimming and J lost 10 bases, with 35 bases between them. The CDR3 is CASSFRDWQRQIRSSPQYF. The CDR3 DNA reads TGTGCCAGCAGTTTCCGGGACTGGCAACGACAGATACGCAGTTCACCGCAGTATTTT.

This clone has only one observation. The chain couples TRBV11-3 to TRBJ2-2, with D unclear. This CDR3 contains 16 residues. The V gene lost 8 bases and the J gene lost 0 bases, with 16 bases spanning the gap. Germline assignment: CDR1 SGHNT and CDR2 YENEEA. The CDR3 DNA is TGTGCCAGCGGCCTTGGCGGCCGAACGAACACCGGGGAGCTGTTTTTT. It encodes CASGLGGRTNTGELFF.

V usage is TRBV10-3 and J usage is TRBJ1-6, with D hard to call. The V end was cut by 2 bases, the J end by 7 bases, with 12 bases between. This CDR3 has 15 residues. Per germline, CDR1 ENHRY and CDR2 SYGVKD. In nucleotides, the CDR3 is TGTGCCATCAGTGAGGGCGGGGAGATGAATTCACCCCTCCACTTT. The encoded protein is CAISEGGEMNSPLHF.

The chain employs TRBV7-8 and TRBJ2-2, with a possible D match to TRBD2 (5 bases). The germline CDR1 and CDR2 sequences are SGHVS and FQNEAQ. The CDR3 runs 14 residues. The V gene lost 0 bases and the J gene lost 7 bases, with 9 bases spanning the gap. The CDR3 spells CASSLARGVGELFF. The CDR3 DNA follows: TGTGCCAGCAGCTTAGCCCGGGGTGTCGGGGAGCTGTTTTTT.

The CDR3 here is CASSAWGGDTQYF. In DNA form, the CDR3 reads TGTGCCAGCAGCGCCTGGGGCGGAGATACGCAGTATTTT. The V gene is TRBV9, the J gene TRBJ2-3, with TRBD1 as a possible D gene (5 bases). The CDR3 runs 13 residues. Trimming removed 3 bases at V and 5 bases at J, with 10 bases between. Per germline, CDR1 SGDLS and CDR2 YYNGEE.